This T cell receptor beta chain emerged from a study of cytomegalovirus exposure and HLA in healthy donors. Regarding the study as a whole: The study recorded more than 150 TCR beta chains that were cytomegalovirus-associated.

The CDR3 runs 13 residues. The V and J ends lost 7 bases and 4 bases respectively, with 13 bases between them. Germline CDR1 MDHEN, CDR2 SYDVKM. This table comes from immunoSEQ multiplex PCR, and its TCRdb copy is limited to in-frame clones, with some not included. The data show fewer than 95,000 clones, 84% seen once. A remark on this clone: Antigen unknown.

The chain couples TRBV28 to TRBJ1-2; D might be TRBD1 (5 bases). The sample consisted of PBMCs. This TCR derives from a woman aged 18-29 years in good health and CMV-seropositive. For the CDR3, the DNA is TGTGCCAGCAAGAATACAGGTTCCTATGGCTACACCTTC. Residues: CASKNTGSYGYTF.